This TCR beta chain is from a study of blood T cell repertoires in COVID-19. As for the study in general: Acute and convalescent COVID-19 specimens originated in the United States, Italy and Spain.

Authors' data handling: Reference gene primers were amplified, and this amplification served to estimate nucleated cell counts. Measured with immunoSEQ multiplex PCR; TCRdb has only the in-frame clones, and not every one. V, J and clone size are those of that table, while D and trimming were read from the DNA. The sample shows roughly 19,000 clones, approximately 91% of them seen only once. Specimen: peripheral blood. This receptor was taken from a human donor in a cohort sampled during active COVID-19.

This CDR3 reads CSVVVLSPSTDTQYF. CDR3 sequence (DNA): TGCAGCGTTGTAGTACTTTCCCCTAGCACAGATACGCAGTATTTT. The chain combines TRBV29-1 with TRBJ2-3; unclear D gene. CDR1 is SQVTM and CDR2 is ANQGSEA in the germline V gene. This CDR3 spans 15 amino acids. Trimming left V 4 bases short and J 0 bases short, with 14 bases between.